This T cell receptor (beta chain) appears in the sequencing data of a study of tumor-infiltrating lymphocytes in primary liver carcinoma. About the study: The patient group consisted of men and women aged 30 to 69 years.

General study findings and limits: Tumor region pairs overlapped more than did tumor-adjacent and tumor-blood pairs. Presence in all five tumor regions was observed for only about 8-25% of top clones. Tumors had a top-250-clone fraction that was significantly higher than blood (p = 0.039).

Using a constant-region primer together with ProtoScript II reverse transcriptase, TCR beta cDNA was made from 500 ng of total RNA. Sequencing libraries for TCR beta derived from three nested multiplex PCR rounds that used slightly modified ARM-PCR. Two initial PCR rounds of around 9 cycles each paired TRBV1-TRBV30 forward primers with a C-beta reverse primer. TCRdb redid the calling of the multiplex PCR reads with MiXCR, one entry per CDR3 protein. Counted here are roughly 49,000 distinct CDR3 sequences, 70% to 80% occurring once; the ten biggest clones make up 24%. Germline CDR1 MNHEY, CDR2 SVGEGT. The CDR3 runs to 14 residues. The approximately 17-32 mg bulk tissue piece was not sorted before simultaneous RNA and DNA extraction. Details on this clonotype: The antigen remains undetermined. A read error may produce the germline difference seen at one junction end.

The V call is TRBV6-2 or TRBV6-3, the J call TRBJ2-1; possibly TRBD2 for D (6 bases). This TCR came from a man aged 40-49 years with primary liver carcinoma and hepatitis B virus infection. Sequencing input: liver tumor tissue from sampling region 5. Regarding subset: tumor region T5, tumor centre. CDR3 nucleotides: TGTGCCAGCACCCACGGAGGGTCCTGCAATGAGCAGTTCTTC. Its translation: CASTHGGSCNEQFF.